A selection of T cell receptor beta chains follows, all from one sample in a study of CXCR3-negative and CXCR3-positive naive CD8 T cells. TCRdb re-called the 5' RACE reads and shows each CDR3 protein once, DNA omitted. The sample spans fewer than 95,000 distinct CDR3 sequences; the ten largest clones claim 1.1%. Sequencing was performed on naive CXCR3- CD8+ T cells from blood. The receptors were gathered from a human donor in good health. Some clones in this sample may be carry-over from other donors' samples. Each CDR3 is given with its conserved first and last residue.

v_gene: TRBV5-6; j_gene: TRBJ1-1; CDR3aa: CASSSTTVMNTEAFF
v_gene: TRBV7-9; j_gene: TRBJ2-7; CDR3aa: CASSLSYGTGSYEQYF
v_gene: TRBV4-1; j_gene: TRBJ2-2; CDR3aa: CASSHRQVETGELFF
v_gene: TRBV9; j_gene: TRBJ2-1; CDR3aa: CASSVRVREMGYNEQLF
v_gene: TRBV18; j_gene: TRBJ2-5; CDR3aa: CASSTRQGDYQETQYF
v_gene: TRBV29-1; j_gene: TRBJ2-2; CDR3aa: CSVESRGTGELFF
v_gene: TRBV15; j_gene: TRBJ2-7; CDR3aa: CATSRRAGGYEQYF
v_gene: TRBV6-5; j_gene: TRBJ1-2; CDR3aa: CASSQGPLGYTF
v_gene: TRBV29-1; j_gene: TRBJ2-7; CDR3aa: CSVEDRTSVSYEQYF
v_gene: TRBV7-3; j_gene: TRBJ2-5; CDR3aa: CASSPAPTETQYF
v_gene: TRBV7-9; j_gene: TRBJ2-7; CDR3aa: CASSFEGLTYEQYF
v_gene: TRBV9; j_gene: TRBJ2-7; CDR3aa: CASSVAGGTYEQYF
v_gene: TRBV5-4; j_gene: TRBJ2-3; CDR3aa: CASSNGLEADTQYF
v_gene: TRBV7-2; j_gene: TRBJ2-7; CDR3aa: CASSLSGDSYEQYF
v_gene: TRBV29-1; j_gene: TRBJ2-6; CDR3aa: CSAATGANVLTF
v_gene: TRBV20-1; j_gene: TRBJ2-1; CDR3aa: CSARDTDPTRFYEQFF
v_gene: TRBV7-6; j_gene: TRBJ2-7; CDR3aa: CASSLEGLAGATYEQYF
v_gene: TRBV12-3/TRBV12-4; j_gene: TRBJ2-1; CDR3aa: CASSWDSSLNGYNEQFF
v_gene: TRBV5-1; j_gene: TRBJ2-2; CDR3aa: CASSLELVWTWTSNTGELFF
v_gene: TRBV28; j_gene: TRBJ1-6; CDR3aa: CASSRTGNPNSPLHF
v_gene: TRBV12-3/TRBV12-4; j_gene: TRBJ1-1; CDR3aa: CASSPVDPKNTEAFF
v_gene: TRBV5-1; j_gene: TRBJ2-2; CDR3aa: CASSLRGGLAVNTGELFF
v_gene: TRBV29-1; j_gene: TRBJ2-7; CDR3aa: CSVDGTGESYEQYF
v_gene: TRBV7-9; j_gene: TRBJ2-7; CDR3aa: CASSGRDRSFYEQYF
v_gene: TRBV7-9; j_gene: TRBJ2-1; CDR3aa: CASSLPGTRSEQFF
v_gene: TRBV4-1; j_gene: TRBJ1-1; CDR3aa: CASSQGAEAFF
v_gene: TRBV29-1; j_gene: TRBJ2-1; CDR3aa: CSVNPGQDYNEQFF
v_gene: TRBV11-2; j_gene: TRBJ1-4; CDR3aa: CASSSYRGLFF
v_gene: TRBV29-1; j_gene: TRBJ2-2; CDR3aa: CAHGGGGELFF
v_gene: TRBV7-9; j_gene: TRBJ2-7; CDR3aa: CASSPSDRGGYEQYF
v_gene: TRBV4-3; j_gene: TRBJ2-1; CDR3aa: CASSYRTSGGANEQFF
v_gene: TRBV6-6; j_gene: TRBJ2-3; CDR3aa: CASSYSIGRSTDTQYF
v_gene: TRBV3-1; j_gene: TRBJ2-7; CDR3aa: CASSQDNLGEGSSYEQYF
v_gene: TRBV20-1; j_gene: TRBJ2-2; CDR3aa: CSARDPGETLEKPTGELFF
v_gene: TRBV29-1; j_gene: TRBJ1-5; CDR3aa: CSVGGNQPQHF
v_gene: TRBV29-1; j_gene: TRBJ2-5; CDR3aa: CSVVPWTVQETQYF
v_gene: TRBV6-1; j_gene: TRBJ2-5; CDR3aa: CASSITSGHQETQYF
v_gene: TRBV28; j_gene: TRBJ1-5; CDR3aa: CASSLQRQGNQPQHF
v_gene: TRBV29-1; j_gene: TRBJ2-3; CDR3aa: CSVAGGDSTGTQYF
v_gene: TRBV7-9; j_gene: TRBJ2-3; CDR3aa: CASSLAPGLVQADTQYF
v_gene: TRBV11-2; j_gene: TRBJ2-7; CDR3aa: CASSSMRQDEQYF
v_gene: TRBV28; j_gene: TRBJ2-1; CDR3aa: CASSLLLLAGGPNEQFF
v_gene: TRBV7-3; j_gene: TRBJ2-1; CDR3aa: CASSLGGSNEQFF
v_gene: TRBV7-2; j_gene: TRBJ2-1; CDR3aa: CASSVSGRASNEQFF
v_gene: TRBV29-1; j_gene: TRBJ2-2; CDR3aa: CSVEDRGTSVPGELFF